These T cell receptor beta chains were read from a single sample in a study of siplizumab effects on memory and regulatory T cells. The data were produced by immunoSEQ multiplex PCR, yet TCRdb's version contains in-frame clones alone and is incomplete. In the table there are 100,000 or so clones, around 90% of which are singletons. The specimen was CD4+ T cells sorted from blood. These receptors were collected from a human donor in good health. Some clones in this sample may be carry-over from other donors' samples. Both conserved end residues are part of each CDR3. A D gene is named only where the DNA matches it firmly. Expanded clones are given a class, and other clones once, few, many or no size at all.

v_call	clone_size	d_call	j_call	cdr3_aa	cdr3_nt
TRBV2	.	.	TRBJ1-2	CASNADNAGGYTF	TGTGCCAGCAATGCAGACAACGCAGGGGGCTACACCTTC
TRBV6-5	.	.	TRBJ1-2	CASSYMAANYGYTF	TGTGCCAGCAGTTATATGGCGGCGAACTATGGCTACACCTTC
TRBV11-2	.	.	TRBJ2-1	CASSFQVSYNEQFF	TGTGCCAGCAGCTTTCAAGTGTCCTACAATGAGCAGTTCTTC
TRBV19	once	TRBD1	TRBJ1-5	CASGTGGNSNQPQHF	TGTGCCAGTGGGACAGGCGGAAATAGCAATCAGCCCCAGCATTTT
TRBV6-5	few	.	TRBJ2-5	CASSSGTIETQYF	TGTGCCAGCAGTTCCGGGACAATAGAGACCCAGTACTTC
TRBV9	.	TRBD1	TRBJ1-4	CASSAKGQSNEKLFF	TGTGCCAGCAGCGCAAAGGGACAGTCTAATGAAAAACTGTTTTTT
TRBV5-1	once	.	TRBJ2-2	CASGTPRAGELFF	TGCGCCAGCGGGACCCCAAGGGCCGGGGAGCTGTTTTTT
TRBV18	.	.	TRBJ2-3	CASSPANNVDTQYF	TGTGCCAGCTCACCGGCGAACAATGTAGATACGCAGTATTTT
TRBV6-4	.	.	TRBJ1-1	CASSPQGPTEAFF	TGTGCCAGCAGTCCGCAGGGTCCCACTGAAGCTTTCTTT
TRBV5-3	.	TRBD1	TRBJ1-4	CARSLRQGKNEKLFF	TGTGCCAGAAGCCTTAGACAGGGTAAGAATGAAAAACTGTTTTTT
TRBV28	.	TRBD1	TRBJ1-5	CASSSGQGWQPQHF	TGTGCCAGCAGTTCGGGACAGGGTTGGCAGCCCCAGCATTTT
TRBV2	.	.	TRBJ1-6	CASSANSPLHF	TGTGCCAGCAGTGCTAATTCACCCCTCCACTTT
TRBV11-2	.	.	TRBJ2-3	CASSPFRASTDTQYF	TGTGCCAGCAGCCCATTTCGGGCTAGCACAGATACGCAGTATTTT
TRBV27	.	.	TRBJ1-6	CASSPFNSPLHF	TGTGCCAGCAGTCCCTTTAATTCACCCCTCCACTTT
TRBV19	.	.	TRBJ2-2	CASSNQPRRVAGELFF	TGTGCCAGTAGTAACCAGCCCCGCAGGGTGGCCGGGGAGCTGTTTTTT